The present T cell receptor beta chain was sequenced within a study of blood T cell repertoires in COVID-19 (TCRdb year 2020). Concerning the study at large: Samples from collaborators originated in the United States, Italy and Spain and spanned both the acute and convalescent phases of COVID-19. The material from the prospective study consisted of cDNA or gDNA derived from T cells, B-cell-depleted T cells, or PBMCs. Deeply sampled blood TCRbeta repertoires from subjects exposed to, actively infected with, or recovered from COVID-19 were included in the dataset. A freely available public database, intended as a resource for researchers studying the immune response to SARS-CoV-2, is where the repertoires were released. The samples were drawn from two sources: the first 160 participants of the ongoing ImmuneRACE study, and 1,254 subjects contributed by 6 global collaborators. Nearly every sample came with metadata listing a de-identified subject ID, COVID-19 status, age in years and sex. Where HLA class I and class II types were available, the types were taken from metadata supplied by the sample provider, not from assay-based typing. What the study reported, not specific to this receptor: How much clinical and demographic metadata was included differed by source and by participant, and the metadata was provided uncurated.

As regards this clone: Its antigen is not yet known. The input lacks base qualities; no much larger clone sits a single base away.

Each collaborating institution followed its own protocols to collect whole blood in K2EDTA tubes. For TCRbeta analysis, collaborators shipped samples in one of three forms: frozen whole blood, isolated PBMCs, or DNA extracted from either of those sample types. TCRbeta CDR3 regions were amplified from genomic DNA by means of the immunoSEQ Assay, a bias-controlled multiplex PCR. The paper's processing steps were these. Within the assay, amplification of reference gene primers was used to estimate how many nucleated cells each sample contained. To quantify the absolute abundance of each unique TCRbeta CDR3 rearrangement, sequence reads were collapsed and filtered. For each sample, productive Simpson clonality was calculated by taking the square root of Simpson's diversity index across productive rearrangements. Drawn from immuneACCESS, this table holds only the in-frame rearrangements with V and J called that TCRdb kept. Clones are partly lost; checked studies trace under half to an unresolved V gene and leave the rest unexplained. The V and J calls and clone size are taken from that table; D and trimming were inferred from the DNA. This sample lists 150,000 to 250,000 clones; around four fifths were detected once. Of the sample, about 6.9% falls within the top ten clones.

The V end loses 6 bases and the J end loses 0 bases, and a stretch of 6 bases separates them. The CDR3 spans 14 residues, from the cysteine through the phenylalanine. The DNA shown is the 42-base CDR3, in frame from base 1. This receptor chain uses TRBV23-1 and TRBJ1-6, with the D gene uncertain. TRBV23-1 is annotated as an ORF whose role is uncertain. The sequence came from a human donor with acute or convalescent COVID-19. The donor label of this sample is uncertain. Input material: peripheral blood. The bases read TGCGCCAGCAGGGCAGTCTCCTATAATTCACCCCTCCACTTT. Its coded protein is CASRAVSYNSPLHF.